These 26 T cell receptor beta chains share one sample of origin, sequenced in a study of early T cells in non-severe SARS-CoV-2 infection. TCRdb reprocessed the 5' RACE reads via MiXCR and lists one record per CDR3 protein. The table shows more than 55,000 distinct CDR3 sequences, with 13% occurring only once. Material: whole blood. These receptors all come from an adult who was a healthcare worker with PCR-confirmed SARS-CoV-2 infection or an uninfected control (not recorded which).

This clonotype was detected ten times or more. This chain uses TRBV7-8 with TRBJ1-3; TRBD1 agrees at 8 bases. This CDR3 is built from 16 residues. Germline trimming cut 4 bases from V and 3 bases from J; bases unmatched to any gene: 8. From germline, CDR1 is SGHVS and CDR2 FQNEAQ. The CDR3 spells CASSSGARGLGNTIYF. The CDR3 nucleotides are TGTGCCAGCAGCTCGGGGGCCAGGGGGCTTGGAAACACCATATATTTT.

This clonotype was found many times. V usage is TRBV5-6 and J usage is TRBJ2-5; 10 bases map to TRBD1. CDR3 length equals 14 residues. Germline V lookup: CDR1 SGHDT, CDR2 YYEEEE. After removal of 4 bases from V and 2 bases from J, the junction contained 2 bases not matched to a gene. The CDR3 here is CASSAGQGQETQYF. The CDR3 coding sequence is TGTGCCAGCAGCGCGGGACAGGGGCAAGAGACCCAGTACTTC. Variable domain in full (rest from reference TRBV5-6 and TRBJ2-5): DAGVTQSPTHLIKTRGQQVTLRCSPKSGHDTVSWYQQALGQGPQFIFQYYEEEERQRGNFPDRFSGHQFPNYSSELNVNALLLGDSALYLCASSAGQGQETQYFGPGTRLLVL.

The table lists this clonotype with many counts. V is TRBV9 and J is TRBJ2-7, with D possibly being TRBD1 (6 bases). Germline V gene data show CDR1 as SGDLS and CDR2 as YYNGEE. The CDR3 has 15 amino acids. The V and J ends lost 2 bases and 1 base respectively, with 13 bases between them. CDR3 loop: CASSVGDIPSYEQYF. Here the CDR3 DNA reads TGTGCCAGCAGCGTCGGGGACATACCTTCCTACGAGCAGTACTTC.

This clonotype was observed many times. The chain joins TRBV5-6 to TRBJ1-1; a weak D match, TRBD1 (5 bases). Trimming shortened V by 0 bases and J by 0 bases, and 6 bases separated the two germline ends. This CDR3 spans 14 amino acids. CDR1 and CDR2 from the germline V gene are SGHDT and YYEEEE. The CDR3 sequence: CASSLGGVNTEAFF. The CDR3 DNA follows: TGTGCCAGCAGCTTGGGAGGGGTGAACACTGAAGCTTTCTTT. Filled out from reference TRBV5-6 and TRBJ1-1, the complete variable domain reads DAGVTQSPTHLIKTRGQQVTLRCSPKSGHDTVSWYQQALGQGPQFIFQYYEEEERQRGNFPDRFSGHQFPNYSSELNVNALLLGDSALYLCASSLGGVNTEAFFGQGTRLTVV.

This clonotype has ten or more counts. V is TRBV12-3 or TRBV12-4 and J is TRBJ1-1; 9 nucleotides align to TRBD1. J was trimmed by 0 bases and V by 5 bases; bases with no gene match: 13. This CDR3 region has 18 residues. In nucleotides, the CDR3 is TGTGCCAGCAGTGCCCTCGACAGGGGGAACCTCATGAACACTGAAGCTTTCTTT. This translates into CASSALDRGNLMNTEAFF.

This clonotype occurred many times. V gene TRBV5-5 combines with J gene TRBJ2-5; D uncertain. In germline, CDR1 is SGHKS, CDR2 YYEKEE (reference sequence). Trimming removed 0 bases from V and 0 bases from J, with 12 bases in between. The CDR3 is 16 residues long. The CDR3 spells CASSLGQIPYQETQYF. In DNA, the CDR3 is TGTGCCAGCAGCTTGGGGCAGATTCCGTACCAAGAGACCCAGTACTTC. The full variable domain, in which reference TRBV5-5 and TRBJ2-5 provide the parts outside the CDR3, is DAGVTQSPTHLIKTRGQQVTLRCSPISGHKSVSWYQQVLGQGPQFIFQYYEKEERGRGNFPDRFSARQFPNYSSELNVNALLLGDSALYLCASSLGQIPYQETQYFGPGTRLLVL.

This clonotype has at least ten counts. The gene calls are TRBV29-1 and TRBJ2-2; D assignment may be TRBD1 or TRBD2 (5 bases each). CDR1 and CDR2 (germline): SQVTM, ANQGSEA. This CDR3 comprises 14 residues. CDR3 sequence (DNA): TGCGGAGGTTCGCTGCAGGGCACCACCGGGGAGCTGTTTTTT. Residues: CGGSLQGTTGELFF.

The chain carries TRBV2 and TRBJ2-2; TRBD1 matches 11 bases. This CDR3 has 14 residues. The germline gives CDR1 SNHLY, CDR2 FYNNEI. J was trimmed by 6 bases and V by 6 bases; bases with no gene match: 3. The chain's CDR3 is CASRTGQGAGELFF. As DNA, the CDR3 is TGTGCCAGCAGAACGGGACAGGGGGCCGGGGAGCTGTTTTTT.

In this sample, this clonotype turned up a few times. In nucleotides, the CDR3 is TGCGCCAGCAGCCCGTTCCCGGCAGATGGCTACACCTTC. This codes for CASSPFPADGYTF. The genes are TRBV5-1 and TRBJ1-2; D is undetermined. CDR1 is SGHRS and CDR2 is YFSETQ in the germline V gene. The length of the CDR3 is 13 residues. Deletions cut 4 bases from V and 6 bases from J, with 13 bases between.

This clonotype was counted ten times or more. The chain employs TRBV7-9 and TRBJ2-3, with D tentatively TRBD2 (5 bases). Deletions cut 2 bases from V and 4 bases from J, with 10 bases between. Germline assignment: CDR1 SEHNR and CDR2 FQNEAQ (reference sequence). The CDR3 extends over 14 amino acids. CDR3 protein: CASSLSLAPDTQYF. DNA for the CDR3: TGTGCCAGCAGCTTATCCTTAGCGCCAGATACGCAGTATTTT.

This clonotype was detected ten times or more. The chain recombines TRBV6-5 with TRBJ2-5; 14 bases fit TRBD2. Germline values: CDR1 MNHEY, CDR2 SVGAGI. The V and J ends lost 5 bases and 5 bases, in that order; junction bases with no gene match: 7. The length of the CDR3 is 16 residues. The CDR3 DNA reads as TGTGCCAGCAGTCCGGGACTAGCGGGGGACGGGGAGACCCAGTACTTC. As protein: CASSPGLAGDGETQYF.

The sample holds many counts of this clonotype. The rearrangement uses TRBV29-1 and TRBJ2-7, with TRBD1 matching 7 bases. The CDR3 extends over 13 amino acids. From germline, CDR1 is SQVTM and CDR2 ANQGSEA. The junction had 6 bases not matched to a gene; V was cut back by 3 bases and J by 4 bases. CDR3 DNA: TGCAGCGTTGAGAGACAGGGATATTACGAGCAGTACTTC. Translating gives CSVERQGYYEQYF.

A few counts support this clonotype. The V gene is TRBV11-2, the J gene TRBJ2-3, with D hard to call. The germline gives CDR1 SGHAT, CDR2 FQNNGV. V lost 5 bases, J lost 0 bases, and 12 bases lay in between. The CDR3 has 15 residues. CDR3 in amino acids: CASSPTVSSTDTQYF. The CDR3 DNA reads TGTGCCAGCAGCCCGACTGTGTCTAGCACAGATACGCAGTATTTT.

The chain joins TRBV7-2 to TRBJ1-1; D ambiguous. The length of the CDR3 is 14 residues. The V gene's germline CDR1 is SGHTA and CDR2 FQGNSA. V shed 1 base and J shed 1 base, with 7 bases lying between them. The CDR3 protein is CASSLGTANTEAFF. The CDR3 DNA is TGTGCCAGCAGCTTAGGCACAGCGAACACTGAAGCTTTCTTT.

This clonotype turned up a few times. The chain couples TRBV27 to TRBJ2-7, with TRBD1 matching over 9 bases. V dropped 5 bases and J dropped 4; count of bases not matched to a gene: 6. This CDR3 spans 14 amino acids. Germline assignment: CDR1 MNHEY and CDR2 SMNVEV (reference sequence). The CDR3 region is CASSPGQGRYEQYF. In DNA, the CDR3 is TGTGCCAGCAGTCCCGGACAGGGGCGGTACGAGCAGTACTTC.

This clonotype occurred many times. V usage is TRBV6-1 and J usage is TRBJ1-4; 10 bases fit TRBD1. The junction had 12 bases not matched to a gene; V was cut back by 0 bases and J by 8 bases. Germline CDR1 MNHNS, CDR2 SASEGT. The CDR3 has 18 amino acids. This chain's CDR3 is CASSEAPGQGLGYEKLFF. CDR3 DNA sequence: TGTGCCAGCAGTGAAGCTCCGGGACAGGGGTTGGGGTACGAAAAACTGTTTTTT.

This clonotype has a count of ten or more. CDR3 DNA: TGTGCCAGCTCACCACCGTCCGCGAGCTCCTACGAGCAGTACTTC. It encodes CASSPPSASSYEQYF. The chain recombines TRBV18 with TRBJ2-7; no firm D call. V lost 0 bases to trimming and J lost 0 bases, with 9 bases between them. This CDR3 has 15 residues. CDR1 and CDR2 (germline): KGHSH, LQKENI.

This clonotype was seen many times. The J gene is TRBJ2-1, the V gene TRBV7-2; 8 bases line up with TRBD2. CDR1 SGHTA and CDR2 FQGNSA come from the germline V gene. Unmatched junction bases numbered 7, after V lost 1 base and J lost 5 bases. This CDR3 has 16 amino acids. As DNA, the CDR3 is TGTGCCAGCAGCTTAGTGTTCACTAGCGGAGACAATGAGCAGTTCTTC. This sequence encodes CASSLVFTSGDNEQFF.

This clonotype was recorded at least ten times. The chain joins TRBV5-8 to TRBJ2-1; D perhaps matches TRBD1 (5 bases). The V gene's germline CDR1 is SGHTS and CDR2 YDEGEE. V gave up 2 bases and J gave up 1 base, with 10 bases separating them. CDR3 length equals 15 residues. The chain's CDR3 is CASSLRTLSYNEQFF. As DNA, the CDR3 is TGTGCCAGCAGCTTAAGGACATTGTCCTACAATGAGCAGTTCTTC.

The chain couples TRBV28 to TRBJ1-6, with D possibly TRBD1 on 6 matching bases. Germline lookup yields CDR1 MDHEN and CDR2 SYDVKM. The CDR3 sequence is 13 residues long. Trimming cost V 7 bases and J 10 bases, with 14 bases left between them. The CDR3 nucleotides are TGTGCCAGCAATACGCCAGGGGAATCACCCCTCCACTTT. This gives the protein CASNTPGESPLHF.

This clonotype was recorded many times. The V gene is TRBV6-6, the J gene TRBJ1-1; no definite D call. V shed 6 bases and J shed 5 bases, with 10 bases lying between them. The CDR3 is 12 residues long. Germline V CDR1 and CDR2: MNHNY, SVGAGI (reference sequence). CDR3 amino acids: CASSLMETEAFF. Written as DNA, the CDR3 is TGTGCCAGCAGCCTCATGGAGACTGAAGCTTTCTTT.

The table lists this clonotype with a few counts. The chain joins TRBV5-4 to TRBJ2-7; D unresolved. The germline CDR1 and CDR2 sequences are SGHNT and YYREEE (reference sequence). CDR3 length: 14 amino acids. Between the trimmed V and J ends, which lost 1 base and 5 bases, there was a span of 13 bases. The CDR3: CASSLKTPGDEQYF. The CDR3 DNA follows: TGTGCCAGCAGCTTGAAGACACCCGGCGACGAGCAGTACTTC.

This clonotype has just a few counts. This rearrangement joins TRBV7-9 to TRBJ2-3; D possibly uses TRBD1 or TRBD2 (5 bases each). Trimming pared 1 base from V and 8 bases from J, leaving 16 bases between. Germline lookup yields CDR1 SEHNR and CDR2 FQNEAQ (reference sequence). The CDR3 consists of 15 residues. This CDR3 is CASSLVGTVSATQYF. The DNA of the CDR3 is TGTGCCAGCAGCTTAGTAGGGACCGTAAGTGCTACGCAGTATTTT.

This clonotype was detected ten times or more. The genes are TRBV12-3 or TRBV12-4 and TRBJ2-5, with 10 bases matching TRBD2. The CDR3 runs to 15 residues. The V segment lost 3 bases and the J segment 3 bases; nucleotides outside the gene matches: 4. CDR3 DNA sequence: TGTGCCAGCAGTTTTCTCACTAGCGGGGAAGAGACCCAGTACTTC. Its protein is CASSFLTSGEETQYF.

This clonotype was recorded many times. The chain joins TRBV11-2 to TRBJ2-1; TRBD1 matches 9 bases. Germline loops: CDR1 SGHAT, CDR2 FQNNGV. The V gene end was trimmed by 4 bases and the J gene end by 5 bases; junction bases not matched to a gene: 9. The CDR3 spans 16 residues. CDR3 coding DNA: TGTGCCAGCAGCTGGGTTCCGGGACAGGGCAACAATGAGCAGTTCTTC. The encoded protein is CASSWVPGQGNNEQFF.

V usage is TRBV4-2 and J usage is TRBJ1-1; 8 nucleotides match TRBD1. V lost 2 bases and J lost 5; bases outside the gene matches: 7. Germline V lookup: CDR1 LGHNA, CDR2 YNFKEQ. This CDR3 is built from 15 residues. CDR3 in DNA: TGTGCCAGCAGCCAACCGACAGGGGAGGCGACTGAAGCTTTCTTT. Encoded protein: CASSQPTGEATEAFF.